The clone carrying this TCR beta chain was recorded at least ten times. Its matching antigen is unknown. Germline V gene lookup returns CDR1 MDHEN and CDR2 SYDVKM. The CDR3 spans 15 residues. The trim removed 5 bases at V and 5 bases at J, leaving 12 bases unmatched. The time point: longitudinal time-point 2. The unsorted libraries were made from 2 million PBMCs kept at -80 C. This sample is part of a study of neurological immune-mediated disorders. Findings and caveats of the study: Patients with HTLV-1-associated myelopathy had the highest level of TCR clonal expansion, whereas patients with multiple sclerosis had the lowest level, falling beneath the level found in healthy controls.

5'RACE employing 10-nucleotide random UMIs yielded the cDNA. From the 5' RACE reads, TCRdb called clonotypes with MiXCR, one entry per CDR3 protein. The sample shows some 48,000 distinct CDR3 sequences, roughly 13% of them seen only once. The material sequenced was PBMCs. This chain connects TRBV28 to TRBJ2-7; TRBD1 aligns across 7 bases. The receptor was derived from a male donor with HTLV-1-associated myelopathy (HAM/TSP). The DNA of the CDR3 is TGTGCCAGCAGTCAGAGGGGGCCTAGGTACGACGAGCAGTACTTC. Translation gives CASSQRGPRYDEQYF.